Each of the 13 T cell receptor beta chains below was sequenced from the same sample in a study of cytomegalovirus exposure and HLA in healthy donors. This PCR relied on a set of 60 Vbeta primers and 13 Jbeta primers. The method was immunoSEQ multiplex PCR; TCRdb's version includes in-frame clones alone and lacks a portion of them. Of over 70,000 clones listed, 65% to 75% are singletons. The sequenced material came from PBMCs. These receptors originate from a man aged 25-45 years in good health and CMV-seropositive.

The chain links TRBV10-3 to TRBJ1-3; D gene ambiguous. Trimming took off 0 bases at V and 0 bases at J, with 3 bases between the two ends. CDR1 ENHRY and CDR2 SYGVKD come from the germline V gene. The length of the CDR3 is 14 residues. DNA of the CDR3: TGTGCCATCAGTGAGTCGAGCTCTGGAAACACCATATATTTT. Translation gives CAISESSSGNTIYF.

This clone was counted only a few times. This rearrangement joins TRBV5-4 to TRBJ1-2; TRBD1 is a possible D gene (6 bases). This CDR3 has 14 residues. Per germline, CDR1 SGHNT and CDR2 YYREEE (reference sequence). Trimming cost V 3 bases and J 4 bases, with 13 bases left between them. CDR3 nucleotide sequence: TGTGCCAGCAGCTCGGGACAAGGTCCCTATGGCTACACCTTC. Its translation: CASSSGQGPYGYTF.

The V gene is TRBV18, the J gene TRBJ2-4; TRBD2 agrees at 13 bases. V lost 1 base and J lost 1; bases outside the gene matches: 7. Germline assignment: CDR1 KGHSH and CDR2 LQKENI. The CDR3 loop spans 19 amino acids. In nucleotides, the CDR3 is TGTGCCAGCTCACCACGAGAAGGGACTAGCGGGAAGGCCAAAAACATTCAGTACTTC. Translation: CASSPREGTSGKAKNIQYF.

The chain has TRBV9 and TRBJ2-1, with 7 bases aligning to TRBD2. Trimming removed 8 bases from V and 5 bases from J; junction bases left unmatched: 10. Germline V lookup: CDR1 SGDLS, CDR2 YYNGEE. The length of the CDR3 is 14 residues. The CDR3 reads CASNDGRSDNEQFF. The CDR3 DNA follows: TGTGCCAGTAACGACGGGAGGTCGGACAATGAGCAGTTCTTC.

The V gene is TRBV7-9, the J gene TRBJ1-2; 8 bases fit TRBD1. The CDR3 consists of 15 residues. CDR1 and CDR2 (germline): SEHNR, FQNEAQ (reference sequence). The ends lost 4 bases at V and 3 bases at J; junction bases unmatched: 7. The DNA of the CDR3 is TGTGCCAGCAGCTCGAGGACAGGGAGTGACTATGGCTACACCTTC. It specifies CASSSRTGSDYGYTF.

This clone has just a few counts. The chain uses TRBV27 and TRBJ2-7, with 10 nucleotides matching TRBD1. Germline CDR1 is MNHEY and CDR2 is SMNVEV (reference sequence). This CDR3 contains 15 residues. V gave up 7 bases and J gave up 4 bases; unmatched junction bases: 10. The chain's CDR3 is CASTSLTGGLYEQYF. CDR3 DNA: TGTGCCAGCACCTCTTTGACAGGGGGCTTGTACGAGCAGTACTTC.

In its sample, this clone was seen once. The rearrangement joins TRBV5-1 to TRBJ2-2; tentative D call: TRBD2 (5 bases). V gave up 0 bases and J gave up 4 bases, with 13 bases separating them. The CDR3 spans 16 residues. Per the germline V gene, CDR1 is SGHRS and CDR2 is YFSETQ. The CDR3 coding sequence is TGCGCCAGCAGCTTGGCCCCGGGATCGAGCACCGGGGAGCTGTTTTTT. Its translation is CASSLAPGSSTGELFF.

The chain uses TRBV5-1 and TRBJ2-7; weak D call: TRBD1 (6 bases). In germline, CDR1 is SGHRS, CDR2 YFSETQ. This CDR3 comprises 14 residues. Between the trimmed V and J ends, which lost 4 bases and 0 bases, there was a span of 11 bases. The CDR3 DNA reads as TGCGCCAGCAGCCCTAGGGACACCTCCTACGAGCAGTACTTC. Its protein product is CASSPRDTSYEQYF.

V gene TRBV5-4 combines with J gene TRBJ1-2; possible D gene TRBD1, 5 bases. This CDR3 has 15 residues. Trimming left V 3 bases short and J 5 bases short, with 17 bases between. Germline V gene sequence: CDR1 SGHNT, CDR2 YYREEE (reference sequence). CDR3 protein: CASSWAGTAAYGYTF. The CDR3 coding sequence is TGTGCCAGCAGCTGGGCGGGGACGGCGGCTTATGGCTACACCTTC.

The chain recombines TRBV29-1 with TRBJ2-1; a weak D match, TRBD2 (5 bases). V lost 4 bases and J lost 7, with 11 bases in between. The CDR3 spans 12 residues. The germline V gene encodes CDR1 SQVTM and CDR2 ANQGSEA. The CDR3 DNA reads TGCAGCGTTGGGGAGCTGAGAAATGAGCAGTTCTTC. It specifies CSVGELRNEQFF.

The V and J genes are TRBV28 and TRBJ1-2; TRBD1 might be the D (5 bases). The germline V and J ends were trimmed by 3 bases and 5 bases, with 13 bases remaining between them. The CDR3 has 14 amino acids. Germline CDR1 and CDR2: MDHEN and SYDVKM. CDR3 in DNA: TGTGCCAGCAGTTTTCTAGGGCAGGGATATGGCTACACCTTC. Translated, it gives CASSFLGQGYGYTF.

A few counts support this clone. The chain combines TRBV7-9 with TRBJ1-1; D possibly corresponds to TRBD1 (6 bases). Germline CDR1 is SEHNR and CDR2 is FQNEAQ (reference sequence). The CDR3 length is 13 residues. V was shortened by 2 bases and J by 3 bases, with 7 bases between the two germline ends. As DNA, the CDR3 is TGTGCCAGCAGCTTACAGGGGCACACTGAAGCTTTCTTT. This gives the protein CASSLQGHTEAFF.

V is TRBV2 and J is TRBJ1-2, with D unresolved. Germline values: CDR1 SNHLY, CDR2 FYNNEI. V was cut by 4 bases and J by 8 bases, with 8 bases left in between. The CDR3 is made up of 11 amino acids. DNA of the CDR3: TGTGCCAGCAGTGTTAGGAGCGGCTACACCTTC. It codes for CASSVRSGYTF.